The clone carrying this T cell receptor (beta chain) showed up just a few times. Its antigen is as yet unknown. TCRdb redid the calling of the 5' RACE reads with MiXCR, one entry per CDR3 protein. The sample has 300,000 to 400,000 distinct CDR3 sequences, more than 15% seen once. This record belongs to a study of T-cell memory formation after mild COVID-19. The study's findings and limits: Contracting CD4+ clones sat mainly in CM and EM; CD8+ in EMRA.

Germline V gene lookup returns CDR1 SNHLY and CDR2 FYNNEI. This CDR3 spans 17 amino acids. V lost 4 bases to trimming and J lost 8 bases; unmatched junction nucleotides: 16. This sequence joins TRBV2 and TRBJ1-4; TRBD1 matches at 7 bases. Sequencing used PBMCs or a T cell subset sorted from them (not recorded which). The TCR sequence derives from a man aged 18 to 29 who had mild COVID-19 (a few samples of this study predate the infection). Cell type and time point are not known. This chain's CDR3 is CASSVEGRGRGSEKLFF. The CDR3 nucleotides read TGTGCCAGCAGTGTGGAGGGGAGGGGGCGCGGGTCCGAAAAACTGTTTTTT. The full variable domain, in which reference TRBV2 and TRBJ1-4 provide the parts outside the CDR3, is EPEVTQTPSHQVTQMGQEVILRCVPISNHLYFYWYRQILGQKVEFLVSFYNNEISEKSEIFDDQFSVERPDGSNFTLKIRSTKLEDSAMYFCASSVEGRGRGSEKLFFGSGTQLSVL.